The rows below give T cell receptor beta chains drawn from one sample of a study of CD8 T cells in Susac syndrome. TCRdb recomputed calls from the immunoSEQ multiplex PCR reads with MiXCR, one row per CDR3 protein. The sample has about 140,000 distinct CDR3 sequences, approximately 95% seen once. Material for sequencing was CD4+ T cells from PBMCs. Every receptor here comes from a human donor with multiple sclerosis. The CDR3 runs from the conserved cysteine through the conserved F or W. D genes are given only for firm matches. The size entry is marked missing in some rows and otherwise reads once, few, many or a size class.

CDR3 length	clone size	V gene	D gene	J gene	CDR3 protein	CDR3 DNA
16	-	TRBV25-1	-	TRBJ1-2	CASSEARGNSGYGYTF	TGTGCCAGCAGTGAGGCACGGGGAAATTCGGGCTATGGCTACACCTTC
15	-	TRBV6-6	-	TRBJ2-1	CASSFLLSLGNEQFF	TGTGCCAGCAGTTTCCTCCTGTCCTTGGGGAATGAGCAGTTCTTC
15	-	TRBV20-1	-	TRBJ2-1	CSARDLSSSYNEQFF	TGCAGTGCTAGAGATCTGTCTAGCTCCTACAATGAGCAGTTCTTC
14	-	TRBV29-1	TRBD2	TRBJ2-1	CSVETSLARNEQFF	TGCAGCGTGGAAACCTCACTAGCGCGTAATGAGCAGTTCTTC
13	few	TRBV3-1	-	TRBJ2-5	CASSPGVWETQYF	TGTGCCAGCAGCCCGGGAGTTTGGGAGACCCAGTACTTC
15	-	TRBV30	TRBD1	TRBJ2-6	CALGQGFSGANVLTF	TGTGCCCTAGGACAGGGCTTTTCTGGGGCCAACGTCCTGACTTTC
15	-	TRBV7-2	-	TRBJ2-3	CASSLSAPWADTQYF	TGTGCCAGCAGCCTTAGTGCCCCCTGGGCAGATACGCAGTATTTT
14	-	TRBV20-1	TRBD1	TRBJ2-7	CSAPRQGGTYEQYF	TGCAGTGCCCCTCGACAGGGTGGGACCTACGAGCAGTACTTC
16	-	TRBV9	TRBD1	TRBJ2-3	CASSVGGTGAGDTQYF	TGTGCCAGCAGCGTAGGAGGGACAGGGGCCGGGGATACGCAGTATTTT
17	-	TRBV24-1	TRBD1	TRBJ2-2	CATSVDRARGNTGELFF	TGTGCCACCAGTGTAGACAGGGCTCGGGGGAACACCGGGGAGCTGTTTTTT
14	once	TRBV19	TRBD2	TRBJ2-1	CASRKRESYNEQFF	TGTGCCAGTAGGAAGCGGGAGTCCTACAATGAGCAGTTCTTC
15	few	TRBV3-1	TRBD2	TRBJ2-5	CASSQGTSGQETQYF	TGTGCCAGCAGCCAAGGGACTAGCGGCCAAGAGACCCAGTACTTC
15	-	TRBV30	-	TRBJ2-3	CAWRGTGQIADTQYF	TGTGCCTGGAGAGGTACCGGACAGATCGCAGATACGCAGTATTTT
15	-	TRBV19	TRBD1	TRBJ2-4	CASSTTGTGGFQQYF	TGTGCCAGTAGTACCACCGGGACAGGGGGTTTTCAGCAGTACTTC
17	once	TRBV4-1	-	TRBJ1-4	CASSQVSTSATNEKLFF	TGCGCCAGCAGCCAAGTGTCCACTAGTGCAACTAATGAAAAACTGTTTTTT
14	-	TRBV19	TRBD2	TRBJ2-1	CASSPATSGNEQFF	TGTGCCAGTAGTCCAGCGACTAGCGGCAATGAGCAGTTCTTC
13	-	TRBV29-1	TRBD2	TRBJ2-7	CSVGLAGGNEQYF	TGCAGCGTTGGGCTAGCGGGAGGTAACGAGCAGTACTTC
16	-	TRBV11-1	-	TRBJ2-7	CASTPLGPGSFREQYF	TGTGCCAGCACCCCCCTGGGCCCAGGCTCCTTTAGAGAGCAGTACTTC
13	-	TRBV12-3/TRBV12-4	-	TRBJ1-1	CASSFATGAEAFF	TGTGCCAGCAGTTTCGCTACGGGGGCTGAAGCTTTCTTT
13	-	TRBV5-1	-	TRBJ2-1	CASSPVLNNEQFF	TGCGCCAGCAGCCCAGTACTCAACAATGAGCAGTTCTTC